This T cell receptor beta chain is from a study of T cell responses to AZD1222 COVID-19 vaccine. Study-wide results and caveats: Regions left unmutated in variants are reportedly the target of nearly half of spike-specific TCRs. Spike as a whole was targeted by vaccine-associated CD4 TCRs, dominant at 160-218 and 743-854.

The V end was cut by 5 bases, the J end by 4 bases, with 18 bases between. This CDR3 comprises 17 residues. Germline assignment: CDR1 SGHNT and CDR2 YENEEA. Libraries were prepared by immunoSEQ multiplex PCR; TCRdb keeps only in-frame clonotypes and omits some of them. The sample has fewer than 85,000 clones, roughly 87% seen once; the top ten hold 9% to 9.5%. On this clone itself: Its antigen is as yet unknown.

The J gene is TRBJ1-6, the V gene TRBV11-3, with D perhaps matching TRBD1 (6 bases). This TCR derives from an adult who received the AZD1222 COVID-19 vaccine. The sequencing here drew on peripheral blood, taken 28 days after the second AZD1222 dose. CDR3 protein: CASSPAGHQLYNSPLHF. The CDR3 DNA follows: TGTGCCAGCAGCCCCGCGGGACACCAGCTTTATAATTCACCCCTCCACTTT.